This T cell receptor beta chain was sequenced for a study of T cell repertoires in cytomegalovirus infection. This clonotype was recorded many times. What it binds is not known. Study conclusions and caveats: It was HLA-C-restricted CMV-specific TCR beta clonotypes that dominated the response ex vivo.

The CDR3 consists of 15 residues. Germline assignment: CDR1 MDHEN and CDR2 SYDVKM. V was clipped by 4 bases and J by 4 bases, with 16 bases between them. TCRdb ran MiXCR on the reads and lists one entry per CDR3 protein. The repertoire includes 310,000 or so distinct CDR3 sequences, around 9.1% of them detected once, and 2.5% sits in the top ten. This chain joins TRBV28 and TRBJ2-5, with D perhaps TRBD1 (5 bases). This receptor was obtained from a human donor in good health (CMV status not recorded). Some clones in this sample may be carry-over from other donors' samples. The material sequenced was PBMCs. The CDR3 reads CASSSSGIGAETQYF. As DNA, the CDR3 is TGTGCCAGCAGTTCCTCAGGGATTGGGGCAGAGACCCAGTACTTC.